This TCR beta chain was profiled in a study of cytomegalovirus exposure and HLA in healthy donors. Study as a whole: Later, an analysis reported that the 110 or so validation repertoires had used the same platform as the approximately 660 first-cohort repertoires.

The assay was immunoSEQ multiplex PCR, and TCRdb's table has in-frame clones only and misses some. This table has 100,000 or so clones, approximately 94% appearing once. With regard to this clone: Antigen specificity is unknown.

Study outcomes and limitations: Fewer than 200 TCR beta chains were listed as cytomegalovirus-associated. Researchers reported that a few CMV-associated chains were confirmed in vitro as CMV antigen-specific.

This CDR3 spans 16 amino acids. Germline CDR1 reads WNHNN; CDR2 reads SYGVQD (reference sequence). J gave up 5 bases and V 6 bases, and 10 bases lay outside the gene matches. The chain carries TRBV10-1 and TRBJ2-5; the match to TRBD2 covers 12 bases. Sequencing used PBMCs. This receptor was taken from a woman between 18 and 30 years old in good health and CMV-seronegative. Here the CDR3 reads CASSPGTSGLGETQYF. The CDR3 nucleotides read TGCGCCAGCAGCCCCGGGACTAGCGGGCTGGGGGAGACCCAGTACTTC.